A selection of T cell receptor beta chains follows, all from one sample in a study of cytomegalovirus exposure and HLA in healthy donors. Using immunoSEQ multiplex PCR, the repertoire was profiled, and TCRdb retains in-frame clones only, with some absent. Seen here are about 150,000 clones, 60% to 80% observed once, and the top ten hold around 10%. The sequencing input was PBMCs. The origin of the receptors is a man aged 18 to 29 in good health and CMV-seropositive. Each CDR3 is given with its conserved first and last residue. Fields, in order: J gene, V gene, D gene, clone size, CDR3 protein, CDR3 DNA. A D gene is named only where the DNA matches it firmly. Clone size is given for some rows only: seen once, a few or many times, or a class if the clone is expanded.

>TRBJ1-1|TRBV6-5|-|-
CATEGWGTEAFF
TGTGCCACCGAGGGATGGGGCACTGAAGCTTTCTTT
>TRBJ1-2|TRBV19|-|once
CASSPRAAYGYTF
TGTGCCAGTAGTCCCAGGGCCGCCTATGGCTACACCTTC
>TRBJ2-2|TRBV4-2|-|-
CASSQGGGRRDTGELFF
TGTGCCAGCAGCCAAGGGGGGGGGCGACGGGACACCGGGGAGCTGTTTTTT
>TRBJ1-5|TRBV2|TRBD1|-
CASSESGGFNQPQHF
TGTGCCAGCAGTGAATCAGGGGGCTTCAATCAGCCCCAGCATTTT
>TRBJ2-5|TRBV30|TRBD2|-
CAWSALLAGGAETQYF
TGTGCCTGGAGTGCTTTACTAGCGGGAGGTGCGGAGACCCAGTACTTC
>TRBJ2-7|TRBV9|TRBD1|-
CASSAAPGQSYEQYF
TGTGCCAGCAGCGCCGCCCCGGGACAGAGTTACGAGCAGTACTTC
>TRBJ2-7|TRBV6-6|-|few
CASSTPHTYEQYF
TGTGCCAGCAGTACCCCACATACCTACGAGCAGTACTTC
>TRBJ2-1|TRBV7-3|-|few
CASSLGPNNEQFF
TGTGCCAGCAGCTTAGGGCCCAACAATGAGCAGTTCTTC
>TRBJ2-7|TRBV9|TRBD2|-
CASSLGLAASYEQYF
TGTGCCAGCAGCTTGGGACTAGCGGCCTCCTACGAGCAGTACTTC
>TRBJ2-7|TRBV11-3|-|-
CASSPGTRPSEQYF
TGTGCCAGCAGCCCCGGGACAAGACCTTCCGAGCAGTACTTC
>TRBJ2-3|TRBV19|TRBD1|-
CASTTTGAITDTQYF
TGTGCCAGTACCACGACAGGGGCCATCACAGATACGCAGTATTTT
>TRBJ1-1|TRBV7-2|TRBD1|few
CASSLGQGVGTEAFF
TGTGCCAGCAGCCTGGGACAGGGAGTCGGCACTGAAGCTTTCTTT
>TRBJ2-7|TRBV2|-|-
CASSNAGPRNYEQYF
TGTGCCAGCAGTAATGCGGGCCCCAGGAACTACGAGCAGTACTTC
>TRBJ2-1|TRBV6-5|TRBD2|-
CASSYSSSGSQNEQFF
TGTGCCAGCAGTTACTCGTCTAGCGGGAGTCAGAATGAGCAGTTCTTC
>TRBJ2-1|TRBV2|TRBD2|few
CASRPLVLAGYNEQFF
TGTGCCAGCAGACCGCTGGTGCTAGCGGGATACAATGAGCAGTTCTTC
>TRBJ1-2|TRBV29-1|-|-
CSVPTGNYGYTF
TGCAGCGTCCCGACTGGGAACTATGGCTACACCTTC
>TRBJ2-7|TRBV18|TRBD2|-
CASSPGLAGRYEQYF
TGTGCCAGCTCACCGGGACTAGCGGGTCGATACGAGCAGTACTTC
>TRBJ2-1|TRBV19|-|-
CASSQGGTNEQFF
TGTGCCAGTAGTCAGGGGGGTACCAATGAGCAGTTCTTC
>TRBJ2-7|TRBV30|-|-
CAWRRREPYEQYF
TGTGCCTGGAGGCGGAGGGAGCCCTACGAGCAGTACTTC
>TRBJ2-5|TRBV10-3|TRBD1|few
CAISGGQGALSQETQYF
TGTGCCATCAGCGGGGGACAGGGGGCTCTCTCACAAGAGACCCAGTACTTC
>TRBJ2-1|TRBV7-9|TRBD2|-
CASSLGSGRAVGNEQFF
TGTGCCAGCAGCTTAGGGAGCGGGAGGGCCGTCGGGAATGAGCAGTTCTTC
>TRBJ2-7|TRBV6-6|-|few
CASRTDYSYEQYF
TGTGCCAGCAGGACAGATTACTCCTACGAGCAGTACTTC
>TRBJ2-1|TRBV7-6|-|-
CASSYSTGGLALRRSYNEQFF
TGTGCCAGCAGCTACTCAACAGGGGGACTAGCCCTTAGGCGCTCCTACAATGAGCAGTTCTTC
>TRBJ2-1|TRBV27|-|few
CASSYYTSGGNEQFF
TGTGCCAGCAGTTACTATACCTCCGGGGGAAATGAGCAGTTCTTC
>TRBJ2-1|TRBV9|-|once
CASTPNRDMDDEQFF
TGTGCCAGCACGCCAAACCGGGACATGGATGATGAGCAGTTCTTC
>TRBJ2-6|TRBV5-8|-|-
CASSLLGSGANVLTF
TGTGCCAGCAGCTTACTAGGCTCTGGGGCCAACGTCCTGACTTTC
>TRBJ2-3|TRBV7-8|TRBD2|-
CASRGASGITDTQYF
TGTGCCAGCAGGGGGGCTAGCGGGATAACAGATACGCAGTATTTT
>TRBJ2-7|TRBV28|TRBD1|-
CASSLRGTGAYYEQYF
TGTGCCAGCAGTTTGAGAGGAACAGGGGCCTATTACGAGCAGTACTTC
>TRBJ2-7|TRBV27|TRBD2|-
CASSLRFGGRLSYEQYF
TGTGCCAGCAGTTTAAGGTTCGGCGGGAGGCTCTCCTACGAGCAGTACTTC
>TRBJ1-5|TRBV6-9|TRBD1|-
CASSYRNRGWYSNQPQNF
TGTGCCAGCAGTTACCGCAACAGGGGATGGTATAGCAATCAGCCCCAGAATTTT
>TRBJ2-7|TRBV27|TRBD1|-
CASSLYGQGAPEQYF
TGTGCCAGCAGTTTATACGGACAGGGGGCGCCCGAGCAGTACTTC
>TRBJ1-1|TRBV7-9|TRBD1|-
CASSSPGGSEAFF
TGTGCCAGCAGCTCCCCAGGGGGCTCTGAAGCTTTCTTT
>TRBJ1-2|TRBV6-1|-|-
CASASGPPVGYGYTF
TGTGCCAGCGCTTCAGGCCCCCCTGTGGGTTATGGCTACACCTTC
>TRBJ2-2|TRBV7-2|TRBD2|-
CASSLVGLAGGFGELFF
TGTGCCAGCAGCTTAGTGGGACTAGCGGGAGGTTTCGGGGAGCTGTTTTTT
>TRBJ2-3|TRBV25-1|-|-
CASRGVGQTATDTQYF
TGTGCCAGCAGGGGGGTTGGACAGACGGCCACAGATACGCAGTATTTT
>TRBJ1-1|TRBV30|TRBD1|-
CAWSGQGVSEAFF
TGTGCCTGGAGTGGACAGGGGGTGTCTGAAGCTTTCTTT
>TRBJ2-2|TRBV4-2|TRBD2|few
CASSGTSGRLTGELFF
TGTGCCAGCAGCGGCACTAGCGGGAGATTAACCGGGGAGCTGTTTTTT
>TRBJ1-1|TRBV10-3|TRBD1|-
CAISDYRQGESEAFF
TGTGCCATCAGTGATTATCGACAGGGGGAATCTGAAGCTTTCTTT
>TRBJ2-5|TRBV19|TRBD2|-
CASSILAGGPEETQYF
TGTGCCAGTAGTATATTAGCGGGAGGGCCTGAAGAGACCCAGTACTTC
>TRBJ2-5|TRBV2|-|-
CASIMRGLGGETQYF
TGTGCCAGCATCATGAGAGGCCTCGGAGGGGAGACCCAGTACTTC
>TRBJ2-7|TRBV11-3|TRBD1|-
CAILLRQGFAYEQYF
TGTGCCATCCTTTTACGACAGGGGTTCGCCTACGAGCAGTACTTC
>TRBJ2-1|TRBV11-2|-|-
CASSWRTVYNEQFF
TGTGCCAGCAGCTGGAGGACAGTCTACAATGAGCAGTTCTTC
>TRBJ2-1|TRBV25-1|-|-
CASRLVHEQFF
TGTGCCAGCAGACTAGTCCATGAGCAGTTCTTC
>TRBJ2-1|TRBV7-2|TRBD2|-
CASRPWDSGRWDNEQFF
TGTGCCAGCCGCCCCTGGGATAGCGGGAGATGGGACAATGAGCAGTTCTTC
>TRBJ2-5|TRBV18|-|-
CASARGLDETQYF
TGTGCCAGCGCACGGGGGCTAGACGAGACCCAGTACTTC
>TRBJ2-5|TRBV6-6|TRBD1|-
CASSQGDIMKETQYF
TGTGCCAGCAGCCAGGGGGACATTATGAAGGAGACCCAGTACTTC